Below, 21 T cell receptor beta chains from the same sample are listed, as sequenced in a study of CD8+ T cells in alopecia areata (dated by TCRdb to the late 2010s). Library preparation employed the immunoSEQ multiplex PCR assay. For TCR sequencing, RNA was extracted from every sample and reverse transcribed into cDNA to serve as template. Here the immuneACCESS table is served through TCRdb, limited to in-frame sequences with V and J called. Missing clones are a known gap in these copies; in checked studies unresolved V genes cover under half, and the rest lacks a known reason. The sample has approximately 120,000 clones on record, roughly 55% of them singletons. 4.5% to 6% of the sample rests with the top ten. The time point tag for this specimen amounts to: about 4 weeks on oral tofacitinib. The treatment or condition label, as the study defines it: oral pan-JAK inhibitor, 5-10 mg twice daily.

The sample in question was CD4+ T cells sorted from blood, obtained at week 4, from a patient treated with tofacitinib. Source of these receptors: a human donor with alopecia areata.

This clone was detected only a few times. The V and J genes are TRBV7-8 and TRBJ2-1, with TRBD2 matching over 9 bases. CDR1 is SGHVS and CDR2 is FQNEAQ in the germline V gene. The CDR3 is made up of 17 amino acids. Germline trimming cut 4 bases from V and 0 bases from J; bases unmatched to any gene: 7. The CDR3 DNA is TGTGCCAGCAGCTGGGGAGCGGGAGGTGCCTCCTACAATGAGCAGTTCTTC. It translates to CASSWGAGGASYNEQFF. Full variable domain (rest looked up from reference TRBV7-8 and TRBJ2-1): GAGVSQSPRYKVAKRGQDVALRCDPISGHVSLFWYQQALGQGPEFLTYFQNEAQLDKSGLPSDRFFAERPEGSVSTLKIQRTQQEDSAVYLCASSWGAGGASYNEQFFGPGTRLTVL.

The V and J genes are TRBV6-6 and TRBJ2-7; D ambiguous. CDR3 size: 11 residues. Germline CDR1 is MNHNY and CDR2 is SVGAGI (reference sequence). The ends were cut back, 4 bases at V and 5 bases at J, with 6 bases in the middle. The CDR3 here is CASSFNHEQYF. CDR3 coding DNA: TGTGCCAGCAGTTTTAACCACGAGCAGTACTTC.

In this sample, this clone turned up once. DNA of the CDR3: TGCGCCAGCAGCTTCAGGGAGACCCAGTACTTC. It specifies CASSFRETQYF. The chain uses TRBV5-1 and TRBJ2-5; D ambiguous. CDR1 and CDR2 (germline): SGHRS, YFSETQ. The CDR3 is 11 residues long. V lost 2 bases to trimming and J lost 5 bases, with 4 bases between them.

The chain carries TRBV6-6 and TRBJ2-3; D not certain. CDR1 and CDR2 from the germline V gene are MNHNY and SVGAGI (reference sequence). Trimming left V 7 bases short and J 2 bases short, with 13 bases between. The CDR3 has 14 amino acids. The CDR3 DNA reads as TGTGCCAGCACCAGGTTCGGTCCCACAGATACGCAGTATTTT. Protein: CASTRFGPTDTQYF.

Comment on this clone: The junction departs from germline at one end; a sequencing error may be responsible. The chain has TRBV5-1 and TRBJ2-3, with D hard to call. The CDR3 totals 13 residues. Germline lookup yields CDR1 SGHRS and CDR2 YFSETQ. The CDR3 sequence is CASSLYGTDTQYF. Here the CDR3 DNA reads TGCGCCAGCAGCTTGTACGGCACGGATACGCAGTATTTT.

The chain carries TRBV30 and TRBJ1-1, with a possible D match to TRBD1 (6 bases). The germline CDR1 and CDR2 sequences are GTSNPN and SVGIG (reference sequence). This CDR3 is 14 amino acids long. The V gene lost 0 bases and the J gene lost 5 bases, with 13 bases spanning the gap. In DNA, the CDR3 is TGTGCCTGGAGTGTACAAGGGGGGCGGACTGAAGCTTTCTTT. As protein: CAWSVQGGRTEAFF.

V and J are TRBV29-1 and TRBJ1-1, with 10 bases lining up with TRBD1. The germline V gene has CDR1 SQVTM and CDR2 ANQGSEA. V lost 6 bases, J lost 4 bases, and 11 bases stayed unmatched. The CDR3 totals 15 residues. This chain's CDR3 is CSVGQGYGGGTEAFF. CDR3 in DNA: TGCAGCGTGGGACAGGGGTATGGTGGAGGCACTGAAGCTTTCTTT.

This clone came up a few times. The chain employs TRBV4-1 and TRBJ2-1, with D hard to call. V was trimmed by 3 bases and J by 6 bases, leaving 15 bases between them. The CDR3 is 15 amino acids. Germline V gives CDR1 MGHRA, CDR2 YSYEKL. The CDR3 protein is CASSHPARGANEQFF. DNA of the CDR3: TGCGCCAGCAGCCACCCCGCCCGCGGTGCCAATGAGCAGTTCTTC.

J is TRBJ2-3 and V is TRBV15, with D perhaps TRBD1 (5 bases). Germline assignment: CDR1 LNHNV and CDR2 YYDKDF (reference sequence). This CDR3 contains 13 residues. V was shortened by 0 bases and J by 6 bases, with 7 bases between the two germline ends. CDR3 loop: CATSRDQGDTQYF. In nucleotides, the CDR3 is TGTGCCACCAGCAGAGATCAGGGCGATACGCAGTATTTT.

The rearrangement uses TRBV2 and TRBJ1-3, with D possibly TRBD1 on 6 matching bases. CDR1 SNHLY and CDR2 FYNNEI come from the germline V gene. V was clipped by 7 bases and J by 4 bases, with 11 bases between them. The CDR3 is 13 amino acids. CDR3 protein: CASTRGPGNTIYF. The CDR3 DNA follows: TGTGCCAGCACGCGGGGGCCAGGAAACACCATATATTTT. The entire variable domain, with the rest obtained from reference TRBV2 and TRBJ1-3, is as follows: EPEVTQTPSHQVTQMGQEVILRCVPISNHLYFYWYRQILGQKVEFLVSFYNNEISEKSEIFDDQFSVERPDGSNFTLKIRSTKLEDSAMYFCASTRGPGNTIYFGEGSWLTVV.

The V and J genes are TRBV5-6 and TRBJ2-7, with D maybe TRBD1 (5 bases). The CDR3 is 15 residues long. Germline V CDR1 and CDR2: SGHDT, YYEEEE. V was clipped by 8 bases and J by 2 bases, with 20 bases between them. CDR3 in amino acids: CARVWVSDRTYEQYF. CDR3 bases: TGTGCCAGGGTTTGGGTCTCAGACAGAACCTACGAGCAGTACTTC.

The V call is TRBV6-5, the J call TRBJ1-1, with 8 nucleotides matching TRBD1. CDR1 and CDR2 (germline): MNHEY, SVGAGI. The CDR3 consists of 13 residues. J was trimmed by 1 base and V by 7 bases; bases with no gene match: 2. The CDR3, as DNA: TGTGCCAGCAACGACAGGGGGAACACTGAAGCTTTCTTT. As protein: CASNDRGNTEAFF.

This clone was seen a few times. The chain has TRBV4-1 and TRBJ2-5; D may be TRBD1 (5 bases). Trimming pared 1 base from V and 0 bases from J, leaving 12 bases between. The CDR3 runs to 16 residues. Per germline, CDR1 MGHRA and CDR2 YSYEKL. The CDR3 sequence is CASSQGATGYQETQYF. CDR3 bases: TGCGCCAGCAGCCAAGGTGCCACAGGTTACCAAGAGACCCAGTACTTC.

This sequence joins TRBV27 and TRBJ2-5; 7 nucleotides match TRBD1. V lost 5 bases to trimming and J lost 5 bases; unmatched junction nucleotides: 5. The CDR3 length is 13 residues. Germline lookup yields CDR1 MNHEY and CDR2 SMNVEV (reference sequence). CDR3 in DNA: TGTGCCAGCAGTGTCACAGGGGAGGAGACCCAGTACTTC. It specifies CASSVTGEETQYF.

The V gene is TRBV29-1, the J gene TRBJ2-5; D is unresolved. There are 11 residues in the CDR3. The V gene lost 4 bases and the J gene lost 7 bases, with 10 bases spanning the gap. Germline V gives CDR1 SQVTM, CDR2 ANQGSEA. The CDR3 protein is CSVVMSATQYF. The CDR3, as DNA: TGCAGCGTTGTTATGTCGGCGACCCAGTACTTC.

This sequence joins TRBV29-1 and TRBJ2-5; perhaps TRBD1 as D (6 bases). The germline CDR1 and CDR2 sequences are SQVTM and ANQGSEA. The CDR3 has 14 amino acids. V was pared by 5 bases and J by 3 bases, with 16 bases between. CDR3 region: CSVSRQVVKETQYF. CDR3 coding DNA: TGCAGCGTTTCCCGACAGGTCGTGAAAGAGACCCAGTACTTC. Using reference TRBV29-1 and TRBJ2-5 for the parts outside the CDR3, the full variable domain is SAVISQKPSRDICQRGTSLTIQCQVDSQVTMMFWYRQQPGQSLTLIATANQGSEATYESGFVIDKFPISRPNLTFSTLTVSNMSPEDSSIYLCSVSRQVVKETQYFGPGTRLLVL.

The V gene is TRBV7-2, the J gene TRBJ1-5; D not certain. Looked up from germline, CDR1 is SGHTA and CDR2 is FQGNSA. V lost 4 bases and J lost 2, with 6 bases in between. The CDR3 loop spans 13 amino acids. CDR3: CASSSRGNQPQHF. In DNA, the CDR3 is TGTGCCAGCAGCTCGCGGGGCAATCAGCCCCAGCATTTT.

The chain couples TRBV27 to TRBJ1-6; no clear D. Germline values: CDR1 MNHEY, CDR2 SMNVEV (reference sequence). Trimming cost V 1 base and J 6 bases, with 7 bases left between them. The CDR3 is made up of 14 amino acids. The chain's CDR3 is CASSLLGSNSPLHF. For the CDR3, the DNA is TGTGCCAGCAGTTTATTAGGGTCTAATTCACCCCTCCACTTT.

The CDR3 DNA reads TGCAGCGTTGAAAACCCAGCGGGATCTTTCGAGCAGTACTTC. It translates to CSVENPAGSFEQYF. The rearrangement links TRBV29-1 to TRBJ2-7; 7 nucleotides line up with TRBD2. The V gene's germline CDR1 is SQVTM and CDR2 ANQGSEA. The CDR3 totals 14 residues. Losses at the gene ends were 2 bases for V and 6 bases for J; bases not matched to a gene: 10.

The chain links TRBV30 to TRBJ2-3, with 7 bases identical to TRBD2. V dropped 0 bases and J dropped 1; count of bases not matched to a gene: 4. Germline loops: CDR1 GTSNPN, CDR2 SVGIG (reference sequence). The CDR3 contains 15 residues. CDR3 region: CAWSVYREGTDTQYF. The CDR3 DNA reads TGTGCCTGGAGTGTATATCGGGAGGGCACAGATACGCAGTATTTT.

This sequence joins TRBV29-1 and TRBJ1-2; 10 bases align to TRBD1. V lost 7 bases, J lost 8 bases, and 16 bases stayed unmatched. This CDR3 has 15 residues. Germline assignment: CDR1 SQVTM and CDR2 ANQGSEA. The CDR3, as DNA: TGCAGCGCTGCCCTCCTCCAGGGACAGGGGAACGGCTACACCTTC. Its translation: CSAALLQGQGNGYTF.